This is a list of T cell receptor beta chains from one sample in a study of blood T cells in healthy people across ages. TCRdb re-analysed the 5' RACE reads in MiXCR, keeping a single row per CDR3 protein. The profile shows around 1.5 million distinct CDR3 sequences, approximately 59% of them singletons. Sample: blood. These receptors were collected from a man between 18 and 29 years old in good health. The CDR3 runs from the conserved cysteine through the conserved F or W. Fields, in order: clone size, V gene, J gene, D gene, CDR3 DNA, CDR3 protein. The D gene is left open where the match is weak. Some rows have no size entry. The others give once, few or many, or a class for an expanded clone.

-	TRBV6-1	TRBJ2-5	TRBD2	TGTGCCAGCAGCGCCGCGCGGGGGGTAAGGGAGCAGTACTTC	CASSAARGVREQYF
-	TRBV2	TRBJ2-7	-	TGTGCCAGCAGGGGGGTCGGCTACGAGCAGTACTTC	CASRGVGYEQYF
few	TRBV7-2	TRBJ2-4	-	TGTGCCAGCAGCTCCAGATGGGGGCAAAACATTCAGTACTTC	CASSSRWGQNIQYF
few	TRBV10-3	TRBJ2-7	-	TGTGCCATCACGGACACAAGGTCCTACGAGCAGTACTTC	CAITDTRSYEQYF
-	TRBV7-2	TRBJ2-1	TRBD2	TGTGCCAGCAGCCAGGGACTAGCGGGGGGGCTTGCCAATGAGCAGTTCTTC	CASSQGLAGGLANEQFF
-	TRBV27	TRBJ1-4	-	TGTGCCAGCAGGGCAGGGTGGCAGGTAGATGAAAAACTGTTTTTT	CASRAGWQVDEKLFF
-	TRBV6-1	TRBJ1-5	-	TGTGCCAGCAGTCCACACCGGGACATATATAGCAATCAGCCCCAGCATTTT	CASSPHRDIYSNQPQHF
-	TRBV5-1	TRBJ2-7	-	TGCGCCAGCGGAGGGACCCTGCCCCACGAGCAGTACTTC	CASGGTLPHEQYF
few	TRBV7-2	TRBJ2-6	-	TGTGCCAGCAGCTTACCCCGGGCCCCAGGGGCCAACGTCCTGACTTTC	CASSLPRAPGANVLTF
-	TRBV10-2	TRBJ1-4	-	TGCGCCAGCAGGGACCCCTCGACCGTCGAAAAACTGTTTTTT	CASRDPSTVEKLFF
-	TRBV20-1	TRBJ2-7	TRBD2	TGCAGTGCTAGTGTATTTGGGACTAGCGGGAAAATGGGCTCCTACGAGCAGTACTTC	CSASVFGTSGKMGSYEQYF
-	TRBV6-1	TRBJ1-2	TRBD1	TGTGCCAGCAGTGACCCCCGGGACAGGGTATCGAGTGGCTACACCTTC	CASSDPRDRVSSGYTF
once	TRBV11-2	TRBJ2-3	-	TGTGCCAGCAGCGAAATGGTGGGCACAGATACGCAGTATTTT	CASSEMVGTDTQYF
once	TRBV5-1	TRBJ2-5	-	TGCGCCAGCACACCCCGACAGACGGTCGAGACCCAGTACTTC	CASTPRQTVETQYF
-	TRBV4-1	TRBJ2-1	-	TGCGCCAGCAGCCAAGTCGGTGAAGCCAATGAGCAGTTCTTC	CASSQVGEANEQFF
-	TRBV27	TRBJ2-7	TRBD2	TGTGCCAGCAGTTTAAAGGGGACTATGTACGAGCAGTACTTC	CASSLKGTMYEQYF
once	TRBV7-8	TRBJ2-3	-	TGTGCCAGCAGCTTAGTAGGTGACTTCATCCGCGGTAATACGCAGTATTTT	CASSLVGDFIRGNTQYF
-	TRBV6-6	TRBJ2-3	TRBD2	TGTGCCAGCAGTACCATAGCGGGAGGGGTGACAGATACGCAGTATTTT	CASSTIAGGVTDTQYF
-	TRBV9	TRBJ2-3	-	TGTGCCAGCACAACACTCCCCGTACAGGCGGGCGCAGATACGCAGTATTTT	CASTTLPVQAGADTQYF
-	TRBV4-2	TRBJ2-2	-	TGTGCCAGCAGCCAAGATTCTTTGGGGGGCGGGGAGCTGTTTTTT	CASSQDSLGGGELFF
-	TRBV15	TRBJ2-3	-	TGTGCCACCAGCAGAGGAGAGGGGACCACAGATACGCAGTATTTT	CATSRGEGTTDTQYF
-	TRBV27	TRBJ2-7	-	TGTGCCAGCAGTTTAAGCCATACCCAGGGCTACGAGCAGTACTTC	CASSLSHTQGYEQYF
-	TRBV24-1	TRBJ2-3	-	TGTGCCACCAGTGATTTTGGGTGGGACACAGATACGCAGTATTTT	CATSDFGWDTDTQYF
-	TRBV16	TRBJ2-3	-	TGTGCCTGCAGTCGGGACCTCTCAGATACGCAGTATTTT	CACSRDLSDTQYF
-	TRBV6-2/TRBV6-3	TRBJ1-2	-	TGTGCCAGCAGTTATACAGTGAACTATGGCTACACCTTC	CASSYTVNYGYTF
-	TRBV28	TRBJ2-3	-	TGTGCCAGCGCCAGCACTAGCACAGATACGCAGTATTTT	CASASTSTDTQYF
-	TRBV9	TRBJ2-4	-	TGTGCCAGCAGCCATGACAGAAACATTCAGTACTTC	CASSHDRNIQYF
-	TRBV7-6	TRBJ2-3	TRBD2	TGTGCCAGCAGCGGCCCGGGGGGAGATACGCAGTATTTT	CASSGPGGDTQYF
-	TRBV4-2	TRBJ2-7	TRBD2	TGTGCCAGCAGCCAAGAGGACGGCGGGGGGATGACCTACGAGCAGTACTTC	CASSQEDGGGMTYEQYF
-	TRBV12-3/TRBV12-4	TRBJ1-4	-	TGTGCCAGCAGTTTTTCAGGGAGAGAAAAACTGTTTTTT	CASSFSGREKLFF
few	TRBV6-5	TRBJ2-5	TRBD1	TGTGCCAGCAGTTACTGGGACAGGGAAGTTGGAGAGACCCAGTACTTC	CASSYWDREVGETQYF
few	TRBV10-3	TRBJ2-7	-	TGTGCCATCACTTCGGGCGACTCCTACGAGCAGTACTTC	CAITSGDSYEQYF
-	TRBV6-6	TRBJ2-1	-	TGTGCCAGCAGTTACGCTCAGGGTGAGATGGGGTTCGATGAGCAGTTCTTC	CASSYAQGEMGFDEQFF
-	TRBV9	TRBJ1-1	-	TGTGCCAGCAGCGCTCAGGGGTATGGTGAAGCTTTCTTT	CASSAQGYGEAFF
-	TRBV7-7	TRBJ2-5	-	TGTGCCAGCAGCCCCCAGATGAACCAAGAGACCCAGTACTTC	CASSPQMNQETQYF
few	TRBV7-9	TRBJ2-5	TRBD1	TGTGCCAGCAGCTTCGGTTCCGGACAGGGCAATATGAAGACCCAGTACTTC	CASSFGSGQGNMKTQYF
-	TRBV2	TRBJ2-3	-	TGTGCCAGCAGTGTCGGCGGGGAATGGGGCACAGATACGCAGTATTTT	CASSVGGEWGTDTQYF
-	TRBV6-2/TRBV6-3	TRBJ2-1	-	TGTGCCAGCAATCCCCCAGTTGTGGATGAGCAGTTCTTC	CASNPPVVDEQFF
-	TRBV7-2	TRBJ1-4	-	TGTGCCAGCAGCTTAGGTCGGATGACGAGGGGGGAAAAACTGTTTTTT	CASSLGRMTRGEKLFF
-	TRBV24-1	TRBJ2-7	TRBD1	TGTGCCACCAGTGATCCCCGGACAGGGTACTACGAGCAGTACTTC	CATSDPRTGYYEQYF
-	TRBV4-1	TRBJ2-5	TRBD2	TGCGCCAGCAGCCAATTGTTTGGACTAGGAGAGACCCAGTACTTC	CASSQLFGLGETQYF
-	TRBV20-1	TRBJ1-2	-	TGCAGTGCTACTTGGGGTGACAACCGGTCCTTCGGCTACACCTTC	CSATWGDNRSFGYTF
-	TRBV7-2	TRBJ1-2	-	TGTGCCAGCAGCTTAGAGGCAGGGGTAATCTATGGCTACACCTTC	CASSLEAGVIYGYTF
-	TRBV7-9	TRBJ2-3	-	TGTGCCAGCAGGCACGGGGTCACAGCCGAGATACCGAAGAACACAGATACGCAGTATTTT	CASRHGVTAEIPKNTDTQYF